The rows below give T cell receptor beta chains drawn from one sample of a study of cytomegalovirus exposure and HLA in healthy donors. This table comes from immunoSEQ multiplex PCR, and its TCRdb copy is limited to in-frame clones, with some not included. The sample yields about 95,000 clones, about four fifths seen once. The sequenced material came from PBMCs. The receptors stem from a woman aged 40-49 years in good health and CMV-seronegative. The CDR3 runs from the conserved cysteine through the conserved F or W. D genes are given only for firm matches. Clone sizes are given selectively: once, few, many, or a class where the clone is expanded.

TRBJ1-6 NA TRBV5-4 NA CASREGNSPLHF TGTGCCAGCCGGGAGGGTAATTCACCCCTCCACTTT
TRBJ1-1 NA TRBV5-4 NA CASSLEQGLMNTEAFF TGTGCCAGCAGCTTGGAACAGGGTCTCATGAACACTGAAGCTTTCTTT
TRBJ1-1 NA TRBV6-5 NA CASSRGGGSTEAFF TGTGCCAGCAGCCGGGGCGGAGGGTCCACTGAAGCTTTCTTT
TRBJ1-2 NA TRBV2 NA CASSEAQLNYGYTF TGTGCCAGCAGTGAAGCGCAGTTGAACTATGGCTACACCTTC
TRBJ2-1 NA TRBV18 NA CASSLGIGTNEQFF TGTGCCAGCTCACTCGGAATAGGGACTAATGAGCAGTTCTTC
TRBJ1-1 NA TRBV18 TRBD1 CASSPKDRMNTEAFF TGTGCCAGCTCACCAAAGGACAGGATGAACACTGAAGCTTTCTTT
TRBJ1-5 NA TRBV9 NA CASSSGALPQHF TGTGCCAGCAGCTCAGGCGCCCTTCCCCAGCATTTT
TRBJ1-5 few TRBV10-2 NA CASSEQDPEVPTQPQHF TGCGCCAGCAGTGAACAGGATCCTGAGGTTCCCACTCAGCCCCAGCATTTT
TRBJ1-3 few TRBV7-9 NA CASSLRQQTGNTIYF TGTGCCAGCAGCCTTCGACAGCAAACTGGAAACACCATATATTTT
TRBJ1-6 NA TRBV2 TRBD1 CASRGDRGGSPLHF TGTGCCAGCAGGGGGGACAGGGGAGGTTCACCCCTCCACTTT
TRBJ2-2 NA TRBV6-5 TRBD1 CASSRQGTELFF TGTGCCAGCAGCCGACAGGGAACGGAGCTGTTTTTT
TRBJ1-1 few TRBV9 NA CASSVTGRDEAFF TGTGCCAGCAGCGTAACAGGGAGGGATGAAGCTTTCTTT
TRBJ1-1 NA TRBV5-1 TRBD1 CASSSPRDRELNTEAFF TGCGCCAGCAGCTCGCCCCGGGACAGAGAGTTGAACACTGAAGCTTTCTTT
TRBJ2-5 few TRBV4-2 NA CASSQDTELGTQYF TGTGCCAGCAGCCAAGATACGGAGCTGGGGACCCAGTACTTC
TRBJ2-2 NA TRBV15 NA CATSTVSLRTGELFF TGTGCCACCTCAACGGTCTCCTTACGGACCGGGGAGCTGTTTTTT
TRBJ2-3 NA TRBV11-1 TRBD2 CASSYGLAEATDTQYF TGTGCCAGCAGCTATGGACTAGCTGAGGCCACAGATACGCAGTATTTT
TRBJ1-3 few TRBV6-1 NA CASDAGVTGNTIYF TGTGCCAGCGATGCCGGGGTGACTGGAAACACCATATATTTT
TRBJ2-7 NA TRBV14 TRBD2 CASSQTLLAGVYEQYF TGTGCCAGCAGCCAAACCCTACTAGCGGGGGTCTACGAGCAGTACTTC
TRBJ2-7 NA TRBV18 TRBD1 CASSTRGQGVYEQYF TGTGCCAGCTCAACCCGGGGACAGGGGGTATACGAGCAGTACTTC
TRBJ2-1 NA TRBV7-3 TRBD1 CASSTGTGYDNEQFF TGTGCCAGCAGCACCGGGACAGGGTACGACAATGAGCAGTTCTTC
TRBJ2-1 NA TRBV14 NA CASSQVGGAYNEQFF TGTGCCAGCAGCCAAGTCGGCGGGGCCTACAATGAGCAGTTCTTC
TRBJ1-2 NA TRBV20-1 TRBD1 CSATADRGYTF TGCAGTGCTACAGCGGACAGGGGCTACACCTTC
TRBJ2-3 NA TRBV5-1 NA CASSSTTGKGPTDTQYF TGCGCCAGCAGCTCCACTACAGGGAAGGGGCCCACAGATACGCAGTATTTT
TRBJ2-2 NA TRBV7-9 NA CASSPPGEDTGELFF TGTGCCAGCAGCCCCCCGGGGGAGGACACCGGGGAGCTGTTTTTT
TRBJ2-7 NA TRBV5-5 NA CASSLGVEYEQYF TGTGCCAGCAGCTTGGGGGTGGAGTACGAGCAGTACTTC
TRBJ2-7 once TRBV15 TRBD1 CATSSITGTGNYEQYF TGTGCCACCAGCAGCATTACCGGGACAGGGAACTACGAGCAGTACTTC
TRBJ2-7 NA TRBV30 TRBD1 CAWSVRQGIDYEQYF TGTGCCTGGAGTGTTAGACAGGGGATAGACTACGAGCAGTACTTC
TRBJ1-1 once TRBV11-2 NA CASSLSTSTEAFF TGTGCCAGCAGCCTCAGTACCTCCACTGAAGCTTTCTTT
TRBJ1-4 NA TRBV4-1 NA CASSQWAAGSKLFF TGCGCCAGCAGCCAATGGGCGGCGGGGTCAAAACTGTTTTTT